This T cell receptor (beta chain) was obtained from a study of shared clonotypes between healthy human individuals. Investigators spread the genomic DNA of each subset evenly over several immunoSEQ plates. Only in-frame clones appear in the TCRdb table, and some are missing; sequencing was by immunoSEQ multiplex PCR. The sample contains about 2.4 million clones, over 85% of which appear only once. The CDR3 extends over 21 amino acids. V lost 0 bases and J lost 0; bases outside the gene matches: 12. CDR1 is LGHNA, CDR2 YNFKEQ, per germline. The source material was naive CD4+ T cells from PBMCs. The subset was: CD45RA+ positively selected. The sequence derives from a man younger than 35 in good health. Some clones in this sample may be carry-over from other donors' samples. This chain connects TRBV4-2 to TRBJ2-6; TRBD1 agrees at 9 bases. This CDR3 is CASSQDGGQGFYRSGANVLTF. In DNA, the CDR3 is TGTGCCAGCAGCCAAGATGGGGGACAGGGTTTCTACCGCTCTGGGGCCAACGTCCTGACTTTC.